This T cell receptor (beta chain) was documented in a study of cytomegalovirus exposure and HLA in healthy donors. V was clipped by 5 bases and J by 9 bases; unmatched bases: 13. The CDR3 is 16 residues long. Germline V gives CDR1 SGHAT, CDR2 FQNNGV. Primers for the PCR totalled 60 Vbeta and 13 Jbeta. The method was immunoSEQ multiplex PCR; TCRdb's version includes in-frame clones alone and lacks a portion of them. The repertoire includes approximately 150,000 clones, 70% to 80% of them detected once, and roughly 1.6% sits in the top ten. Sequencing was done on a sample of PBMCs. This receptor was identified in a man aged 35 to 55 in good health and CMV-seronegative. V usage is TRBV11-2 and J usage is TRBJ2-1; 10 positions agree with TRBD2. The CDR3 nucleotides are TGTGCCAGCAGCCCCCTCTCTAGCGGGAGTCTCAGTGAGCAGTTCTTC. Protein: CASSPLSSGSLSEQFF. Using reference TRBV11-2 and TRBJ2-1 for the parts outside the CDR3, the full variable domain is EAGVAQSPRYKIIEKRQSVAFWCNPISGHATLYWYQQILGQGPKLLIQFQNNGVVDDSQLPKDRFSAERLKGVDSTLKIQPAKLEDSAVYLCASSPLSSGSLSEQFFGPGTRLTVL.